A single sample gave rise to the 23 T cell receptor beta chains below, sequenced in a study of spatial heterogeneity in lung cancer. Each CDR3 protein gets one entry after TCRdb re-called the 5' RACE reads with MiXCR. The table lists 15,000 to 20,000 distinct CDR3 sequences, 7% of them singletons. Documented time point: sample taken at primary tumor resection. Study results and limitations: The study found that expanded intratumoral alpha and beta TCR counts tracked tumor mutation counts.

Their antigen targets remain unknown. The sequenced sample was lung tumor tissue, obtained at surgery. Receptor source: a female donor with early-stage non-small cell lung cancer.

The sample holds many counts of this clonotype. V usage is TRBV7-9 and J usage is TRBJ1-3; D uncertain. CDR1 SEHNR and CDR2 FQNEAQ come from the germline V gene (reference sequence). This CDR3 has 13 amino acids. Trimming pared 3 bases from V and 2 bases from J, leaving 5 bases between. The CDR3 loop reads CASSFTAGNTIYF. CDR3 nucleotide sequence: TGTGCCAGCAGCTTCACGGCTGGAAACACCATATATTTT.

This clonotype was seen ten or more times. The CDR3 DNA reads as TGTGCCATCAGTGAGTCCCCGGGACAGGGATCGAGCTACACCTTC. It is translated as CAISESPGQGSSYTF. The chain uses TRBV10-3 and TRBJ1-2, with 9 bases fitting TRBD1. The CDR3 extends over 15 amino acids. CDR1 is ENHRY, CDR2 SYGVKD, per germline. V lost 0 bases to trimming and J lost 9 bases; unmatched junction nucleotides: 8.

Ten or more counts support this clonotype. The V call is TRBV6-5, the J call TRBJ1-4; D call uncertain. This CDR3 comprises 15 residues. The V gene lost 5 bases and the J gene lost 8 bases, with 18 bases spanning the gap. Per germline, CDR1 MNHEY and CDR2 SVGAGI. CDR3 in amino acids: CASSPTRGRAEKLFF. DNA for the CDR3: TGTGCCAGCAGTCCGACCCGGGGAAGAGCGGAAAAACTGTTTTTT.

This clonotype is judged medium-sized. The chain joins TRBV5-1 to TRBJ2-2, with a weak D call TRBD2 (5 bases). Trimming took off 7 bases at V and 0 bases at J, with 7 bases between the two ends. CDR1 SGHRS and CDR2 YFSETQ come from the germline V gene. The CDR3 runs 13 residues. DNA for the CDR3: TGCGCCAGCCGGGATCCGAACACCGGGGAGCTGTTTTTT. It encodes CASRDPNTGELFF.

This clonotype was picked up one time. With a much larger clone just one base away, this may be a read error. V and J are TRBV7-9 and TRBJ2-1, with D unclear. Germline V gene lookup returns CDR1 SEHNR and CDR2 FQNEAQ (reference sequence). CDR3 size: 14 residues. Trimming shortened V by 0 bases and J by 9 bases, and 12 bases separated the two germline ends. The CDR3 spells CASSLAMYIPEQFF. The CDR3 nucleotides read TGTGCCAGCAGCTTAGCGATGTACATCCCTGAGCAGTTCTTC.

In its sample, this clonotype was seen many times. V usage is TRBV20-1 and J usage is TRBJ2-3; D is uncertain. This CDR3 is built from 12 residues. Germline V gene lookup returns CDR1 DFQATT and CDR2 SNEGSKA (reference sequence). V dropped 4 bases and J dropped 0 bases, with 5 bases sitting between them. The CDR3 sequence: CSAKFSTDTQYF. The CDR3 DNA reads TGCAGTGCTAAGTTTAGCACAGATACGCAGTATTTT.

This clonotype was observed a few times. V is TRBV27 and J is TRBJ1-6; TRBD1 is a possible D gene (6 bases). This CDR3 comprises 14 residues. Germline lookup yields CDR1 MNHEY and CDR2 SMNVEV (reference sequence). V lost 3 bases and J lost 10, with 13 bases in between. The CDR3 here is CASSFGQISSPLHF. As DNA, the CDR3 is TGTGCCAGCAGTTTCGGACAGATCTCCTCACCCCTCCACTTT.

The CDR3 is CASSNADLTDTQYF. CDR3 DNA sequence: TGCGCCAGCAGCAATGCGGACCTCACAGATACGCAGTATTTT. The V call is TRBV5-1, the J call TRBJ2-3; no clear D. Germline V gene data show CDR1 as SGHRS and CDR2 as YFSETQ. The CDR3 spans 14 residues. Deletions cut 4 bases from V and 2 bases from J, with 11 bases between.

This rearrangement joins TRBV5-1 to TRBJ2-1; 13 positions agree with TRBD2. The CDR3 totals 16 residues. V gave up 4 bases and J gave up 7 bases; unmatched junction bases: 8. The V gene's germline CDR1 is SGHRS and CDR2 YFSETQ. CDR3 in DNA: TGCGCCAGCAGCGGGCAACTAGCGGGGGGGCCGAATGAGCAGTTCTTC. Amino acids: CASSGQLAGGPNEQFF. Full variable domain (remainder filled in from reference TRBV5-1 and TRBJ2-1): KAGVTQTPRYLIKTRGQQVTLSCSPISGHRSVSWYQQTPGQGLQFLFEYFSETQRNKGNFPGRFSGRQFSNSRSEMNVSTLELGDSALYLCASSGQLAGGPNEQFFGPGTRLTVL.

This clonotype was recorded at least ten times. The genes are TRBV12-5 and TRBJ2-5, with 7 bases fitting TRBD1. This CDR3 is 15 amino acids long. Germline CDR1 LGHNT, CDR2 FRNRAP. V lost 1 base to trimming and J lost 2 bases; unmatched junction nucleotides: 4. This chain's CDR3 is CASGLGQGRQETQYF. The CDR3 region has the DNA TGTGCTAGTGGTTTGGGACAGGGAAGACAAGAGACCCAGTACTTC. Supplemented by reference TRBV12-5 and TRBJ2-5, the full variable domain reads DARVTQTPRHKVTEMGQEVTMRCQPILGHNTVFWYRQTMMQGLELLAYFRNRAPLDDSGMPKDRFSAEMPDATLATLKIQPSEPRDSAVYFCASGLGQGRQETQYFGPGTRLLVL.

This clonotype is medium-sized within its sample. V is TRBV12-3 or TRBV12-4 and J is TRBJ1-5; D perhaps matches TRBD1 (5 bases). The CDR3 runs to 14 residues. V was trimmed by 6 bases and J by 7 bases, leaving 16 bases between them. CDR3 in amino acids: CASSPPGRRQPQHF. The CDR3 bases are TGTGCCAGCAGCCCCCCGGGGCGTCGGCAGCCCCAGCATTTT.

At least ten counts were recorded for this clonotype. This sequence joins TRBV11-2 and TRBJ2-7; tentatively, D is TRBD1 (6 bases). Germline V gene data show CDR1 as SGHAT and CDR2 as FQNNGV. The CDR3 contains 15 residues. Trimming stripped 4 bases from V and 0 bases from J, with 13 bases between. This chain's CDR3 is CASSSRTVTSYEQYF. DNA for the CDR3: TGTGCCAGCAGCTCAAGGACAGTTACCTCCTACGAGCAGTACTTC.

This clonotype was detected many times. The chain couples TRBV6-6 to TRBJ1-3; no clear D. The CDR3 loop spans 13 amino acids. V gave up 5 bases and J gave up 4 bases, with 9 bases separating them. In germline, CDR1 is MNHNY, CDR2 SVGAGI (reference sequence). CDR3: CASSGLGGNTIYF. The CDR3 DNA is TGTGCCAGCAGTGGCCTAGGGGGAAACACCATATATTTT.

This clonotype occurred many times. The rearrangement uses TRBV5-6 and TRBJ2-3; D is unresolved. Trimming took 2 bases from V and 3 from J, leaving 4 bases between them. Germline values: CDR1 SGHDT, CDR2 YYEEEE. The CDR3 contains 12 residues. In nucleotides, the CDR3 is TGTGCCAGCAGCTTCGGTACAGATACGCAGTATTTT. The encoded protein is CASSFGTDTQYF.

This chain links TRBV20-1 with TRBJ2-3; no firm D call. Per the germline V gene, CDR1 is DFQATT and CDR2 is SNEGSKA (reference sequence). The V and J ends lost 0 bases and 4 bases respectively, with 17 bases between them. This CDR3 spans 16 amino acids. The CDR3, as DNA: TGCAGTGCTAGAGATCGTATCCGTCTAGGATCAGATACGCAGTATTTT. Translated: CSARDRIRLGSDTQYF.

This clonotype showed up just a few times. The chain is built from TRBV2 and TRBJ2-2, with 10 nucleotides matching TRBD2. CDR1 and CDR2 from the germline V gene are SNHLY and FYNNEI. The junction had 2 bases not matched to a gene; V was cut back by 4 bases and J by 0 bases. This CDR3 has 16 amino acids. Here the CDR3 reads CASSAGLAANTGELFF. Here the CDR3 DNA reads TGTGCCAGCAGTGCCGGACTAGCGGCGAACACCGGGGAGCTGTTTTTT.

This clonotype turned up a few times. This rearrangement joins TRBV18 to TRBJ1-6; D is perhaps TRBD1 (5 bases). The CDR3 covers 15 residues. Deletions cut 4 bases from V and 7 bases from J, with 14 bases between. CDR1 and CDR2 from the germline V gene are KGHSH and LQKENI. CDR3 sequence (DNA): TGTGCCAGCTCACTTTCGGGACCGATCAATTCACCCCTCCACTTT. It yields the protein CASSLSGPINSPLHF. Filled out from reference TRBV18 and TRBJ1-6, the complete variable domain reads NAGVMQNPRHLVRRRGQEARLRCSPMKGHSHVYWYRQLPEEGLKFMVYLQKENIIDESGMPKERFSAEFPKEGPSILRIQQVVRGDSAAYFCASSLSGPINSPLHFGNGTRLTVT.

This clonotype was seen only a few times. The chain has TRBV6-5 and TRBJ1-3, with D possibly TRBD1 on 6 matching bases. The V and J ends lost 6 bases and 0 bases respectively, with 12 bases between them. This CDR3 comprises 15 residues. In germline, CDR1 is MNHEY, CDR2 SVGAGI. CDR3 sequence: CASSPDRFSGNTIYF. In nucleotides, the CDR3 is TGTGCCAGCAGCCCGGACAGATTCTCTGGAAACACCATATATTTT.

V and J are TRBV29-1 and TRBJ2-7; D unresolved. This CDR3 is built from 11 residues. The germline CDR1 and CDR2 sequences are SQVTM and ANQGSEA. Trimming shortened V by 4 bases and J by 2 bases, and 6 bases separated the two germline ends. The CDR3 protein is CSVVRAYEQYF. In nucleotides, the CDR3 is TGCAGCGTTGTCCGTGCCTACGAGCAGTACTTC.

This clonotype occurred a few times. V usage is TRBV7-9 and J usage is TRBJ2-2; TRBD1 aligns across 8 bases. V lost 5 bases and J lost 1; bases outside the gene matches: 12. CDR1 SEHNR and CDR2 FQNEAQ come from the germline V gene (reference sequence). The CDR3 runs 18 residues. CDR3 residues: CASSPNLGTGQNTGELFF. CDR3 nucleotide sequence: TGTGCCAGCAGCCCAAACCTAGGGACAGGACAGAACACCGGGGAGCTGTTTTTT.

The chain carries TRBV20-1 and TRBJ1-6, with 8 bases fitting TRBD1. J gave up 8 bases and V 3 bases, and 6 bases lay outside the gene matches. The CDR3 is made up of 14 amino acids. Germline V gene data show CDR1 as DFQATT and CDR2 as SNEGSKA (reference sequence). CDR3 sequence: CSASPTGDHSPLHF. The CDR3 DNA follows: TGCAGTGCTAGCCCGACAGGGGACCATTCACCCCTCCACTTT.

This clonotype was detected many times. The chain joins TRBV29-1 to TRBJ1-2; D unresolved. The CDR3 has 11 amino acids. The V and J ends lost 7 bases and 7 bases respectively, with 13 bases between them. Germline-derived CDR1 and CDR2 are SQVTM and ANQGSEA. CDR3 DNA sequence: TGCAGCGCCCCAATTGAGGTTGGCTACACCTTC. Protein sequence: CSAPIEVGYTF.

This clonotype was observed at least ten times. V gene TRBV4-2 combines with J gene TRBJ1-5; possible D gene TRBD1, 6 bases. This CDR3 has 19 residues. The V end lost 0 bases, the J end lost 0 bases, and 18 bases lay between the germline ends. The germline V gene encodes CDR1 LGHNA and CDR2 YNFKEQ. The CDR3 loop reads CASSQDPPTGTSSNQPQHF. CDR3 coding DNA: TGTGCCAGCAGCCAAGATCCCCCGACCGGGACAAGTAGCAATCAGCCCCAGCATTTT.